This TCR beta chain emerged from a study of blood T cell repertoires in COVID-19. Libraries were prepared by immunoSEQ multiplex PCR; TCRdb keeps only in-frame clonotypes and omits some of them. In the table there are roughly 280,000 clones, under 90% of which are singletons. V gave up 4 bases and J gave up 0 bases, with 8 bases separating them. Germline-derived CDR1 and CDR2 are GTSNPN and SVGIG (reference sequence). The CDR3 loop spans 13 amino acids. The clonotype comes from a woman between 55 and 75 years old who had recovered from COVID-19. The specimen was PBMCs or T cells enriched from blood (not recorded which). The chain recombines TRBV30 with TRBJ2-3, with D possibly being TRBD2 (6 bases). The CDR3, as DNA: TGTGCCTGGAACGCGGGGAGCACAGATACGCAGTATTTT. Its translation is CAWNAGSTDTQYF.